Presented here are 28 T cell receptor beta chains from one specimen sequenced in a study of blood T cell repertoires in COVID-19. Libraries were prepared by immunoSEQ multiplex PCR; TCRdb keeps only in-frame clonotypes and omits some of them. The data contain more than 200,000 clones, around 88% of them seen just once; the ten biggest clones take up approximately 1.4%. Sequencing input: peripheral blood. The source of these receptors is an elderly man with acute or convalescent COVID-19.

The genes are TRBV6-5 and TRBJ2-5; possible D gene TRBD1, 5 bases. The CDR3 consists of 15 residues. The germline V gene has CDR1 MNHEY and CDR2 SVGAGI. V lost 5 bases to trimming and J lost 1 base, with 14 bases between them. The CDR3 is CASSQGWSSQETQYF. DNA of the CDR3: TGTGCCAGCAGTCAGGGTTGGAGCAGCCAAGAGACCCAGTACTTC.

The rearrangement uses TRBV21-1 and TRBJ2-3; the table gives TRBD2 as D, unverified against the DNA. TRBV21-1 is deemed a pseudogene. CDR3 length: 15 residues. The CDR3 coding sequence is TGTGCCAGCAGCACCGGGGGGACCTCCACAGATACGCAGTATTTT. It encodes CASSTGGTSTDTQYF.

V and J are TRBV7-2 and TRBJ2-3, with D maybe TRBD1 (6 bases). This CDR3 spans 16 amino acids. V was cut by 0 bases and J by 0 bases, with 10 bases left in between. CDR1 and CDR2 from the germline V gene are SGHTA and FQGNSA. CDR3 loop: CASSLAKGVSTDTQYF. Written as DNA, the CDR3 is TGTGCCAGCAGCTTAGCAAAGGGGGTTAGCACAGATACGCAGTATTTT.

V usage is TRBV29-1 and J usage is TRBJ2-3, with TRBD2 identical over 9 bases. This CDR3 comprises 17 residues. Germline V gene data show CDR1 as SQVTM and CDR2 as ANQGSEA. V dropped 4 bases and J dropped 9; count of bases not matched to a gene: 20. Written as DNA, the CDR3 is TGCAGCGTTGTGAAAGACCTATTTATAGCGGGAGTCTTCACGCAGTATTTT. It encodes CSVVKDLFIAGVFTQYF.

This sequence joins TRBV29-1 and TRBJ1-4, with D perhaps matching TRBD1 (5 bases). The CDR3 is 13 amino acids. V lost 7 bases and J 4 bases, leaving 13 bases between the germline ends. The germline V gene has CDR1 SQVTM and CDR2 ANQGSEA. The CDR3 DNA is TGCAGCGCAACGGGACTTTATAATGAAAAACTGTTTTTT. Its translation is CSATGLYNEKLFF.

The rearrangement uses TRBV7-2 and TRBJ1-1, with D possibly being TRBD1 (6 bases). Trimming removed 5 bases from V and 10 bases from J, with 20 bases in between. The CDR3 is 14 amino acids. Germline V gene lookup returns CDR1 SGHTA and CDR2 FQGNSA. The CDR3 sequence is CASSTISQGTRAFF. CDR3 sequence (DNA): TGTGCCAGCAGCACTATTTCCCAGGGGACGCGAGCTTTCTTT.

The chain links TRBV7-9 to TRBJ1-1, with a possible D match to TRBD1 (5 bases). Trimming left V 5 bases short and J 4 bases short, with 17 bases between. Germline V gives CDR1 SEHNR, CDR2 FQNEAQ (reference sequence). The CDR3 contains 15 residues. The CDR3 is CASSPTLGGGTEAFF. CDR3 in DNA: TGTGCCAGCAGCCCAACCCTGGGGGGGGGCACTGAAGCTTTCTTT.

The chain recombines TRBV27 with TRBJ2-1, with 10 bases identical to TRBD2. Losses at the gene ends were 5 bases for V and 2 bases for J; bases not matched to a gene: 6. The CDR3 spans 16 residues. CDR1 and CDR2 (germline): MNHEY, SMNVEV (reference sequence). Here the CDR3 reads CASSPQAGGAYNEQFF. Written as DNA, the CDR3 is TGTGCCAGCAGTCCTCAAGCGGGAGGGGCCTACAATGAGCAGTTCTTC.

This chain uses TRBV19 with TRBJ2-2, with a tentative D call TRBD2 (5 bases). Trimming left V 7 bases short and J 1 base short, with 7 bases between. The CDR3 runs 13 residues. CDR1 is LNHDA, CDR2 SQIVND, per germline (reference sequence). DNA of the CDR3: TGTGCCAGTACCGCGGGGAACACCGGGGAGCTGTTTTTT. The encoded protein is CASTAGNTGELFF.

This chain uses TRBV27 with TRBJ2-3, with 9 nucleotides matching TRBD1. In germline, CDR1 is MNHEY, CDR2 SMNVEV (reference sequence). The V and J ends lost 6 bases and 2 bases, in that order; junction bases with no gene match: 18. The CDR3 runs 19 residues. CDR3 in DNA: TGTGCCAGCAGACTTACAGGGGGCCTAACGGGACTCTACACAGATACGCAGTATTTT. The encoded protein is CASRLTGGLTGLYTDTQYF.

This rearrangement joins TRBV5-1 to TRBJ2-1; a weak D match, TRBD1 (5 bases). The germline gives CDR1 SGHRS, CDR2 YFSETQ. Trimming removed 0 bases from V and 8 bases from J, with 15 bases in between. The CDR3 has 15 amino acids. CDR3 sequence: CASSLALGPSDEQFF. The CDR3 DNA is TGCGCCAGCAGCTTGGCCCTGGGGCCGAGTGATGAGCAGTTCTTC.

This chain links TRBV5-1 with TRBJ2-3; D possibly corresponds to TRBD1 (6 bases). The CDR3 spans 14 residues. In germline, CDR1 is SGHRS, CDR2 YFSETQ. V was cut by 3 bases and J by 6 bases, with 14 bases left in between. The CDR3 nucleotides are TGCGCCAGCAGCTCACAGGGTCAATGGGATACGCAGTATTTT. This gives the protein CASSSQGQWDTQYF.

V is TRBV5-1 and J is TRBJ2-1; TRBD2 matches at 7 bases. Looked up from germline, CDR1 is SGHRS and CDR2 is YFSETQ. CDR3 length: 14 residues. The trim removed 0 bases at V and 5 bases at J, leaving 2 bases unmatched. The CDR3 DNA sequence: TGCGCCAGCAGCTTGGTAGCGGGCCACAATGAGCAGTTCTTC. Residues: CASSLVAGHNEQFF.

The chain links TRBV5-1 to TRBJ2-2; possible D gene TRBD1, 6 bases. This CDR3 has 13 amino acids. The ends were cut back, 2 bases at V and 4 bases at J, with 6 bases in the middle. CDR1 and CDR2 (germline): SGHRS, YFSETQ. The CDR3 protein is CASSFRGTGELFF. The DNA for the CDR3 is TGCGCCAGCAGCTTCAGGGGCACCGGGGAGCTGTTTTTT.

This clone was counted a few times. CDR3 nucleotides: TGTGCCAGTAGTATCCTTTTGGGGCAGGGCCCTGAAAAACTGTTTTTT. Residues: CASSILLGQGPEKLFF. This sequence joins TRBV19 and TRBJ1-4, with D possibly matching TRBD1 (5 bases). Germline CDR1 reads LNHDA; CDR2 reads SQIVND (reference sequence). The CDR3 is 16 residues long. The V gene lost 3 bases and the J gene lost 7 bases, with 18 bases spanning the gap. The entire variable domain, with the rest obtained from reference TRBV19 and TRBJ1-4, is as follows: DGGITQSPKYLFRKEGQNVTLSCEQNLNHDAMYWYRQDPGQGLRLIYYSQIVNDFQKGDIAEGYSVSREKKESFPLTVTSAQKNPTAFYLCASSILLGQGPEKLFFGSGTQLSVL.

CDR3 amino acids: CASSLTGSTEAFF. DNA of the CDR3: TGTGCCAGCAGCCTAACAGGGAGCACTGAAGCTTTCTTT. The rearrangement links TRBV14 to TRBJ1-1, with D tentatively TRBD1 (6 bases). Trimming cost V 4 bases and J 4 bases, with 10 bases left between them. This CDR3 is built from 13 residues. Germline CDR1 SGHDN, CDR2 FVKESK. Based on the CDR3 plus reference TRBV14 and TRBJ1-1, the full variable domain is EAGVTQFPSHSVIEKGQTVTLRCDPISGHDNLYWYRRVMGKEIKFLLHFVKESKQDESGMPNNRFLAERTGGTYSTLKVQPAELEDSGVYFCASSLTGSTEAFFGQGTRLTVV.

DNA for the CDR3: TGTGCCAGCAGCTTGGGACAGGGGAGAGTTCAGCCCCAGCATTTT. Translation gives CASSLGQGRVQPQHF. The chain employs TRBV2 and TRBJ1-5; 10 bases align to TRBD1. The trim removed 6 bases at V and 6 bases at J, leaving 8 bases unmatched. Germline V gene data show CDR1 as SNHLY and CDR2 as FYNNEI. CDR3 length: 15 amino acids.

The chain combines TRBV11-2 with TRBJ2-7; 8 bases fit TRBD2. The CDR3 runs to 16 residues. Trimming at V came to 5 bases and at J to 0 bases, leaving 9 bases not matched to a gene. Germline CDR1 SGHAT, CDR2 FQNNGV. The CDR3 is CASSLTSGPTSYEQYF. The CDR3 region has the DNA TGTGCCAGCAGCCTTACTAGCGGACCTACCTCCTACGAGCAGTACTTC.

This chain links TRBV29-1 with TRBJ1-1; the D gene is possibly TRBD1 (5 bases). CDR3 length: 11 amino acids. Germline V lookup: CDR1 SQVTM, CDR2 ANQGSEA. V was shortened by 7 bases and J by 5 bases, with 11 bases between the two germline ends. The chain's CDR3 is CSAREETEAFF. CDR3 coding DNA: TGCAGCGCCAGGGAGGAGACTGAAGCTTTCTTT.

The CDR3 nucleotides are TGTGCCAGTTCCCGGACAACCAGCAATCAGCCCCAGCATTTT. Protein: CASSRTTSNQPQHF. The rearrangement joins TRBV6-5 to TRBJ1-5, with D possibly matching TRBD1 (5 bases). Between the trimmed V and J ends, which lost 9 bases and 1 base, there was a span of 13 bases. The germline V gene encodes CDR1 MNHEY and CDR2 SVGAGI. The CDR3 extends over 14 amino acids.

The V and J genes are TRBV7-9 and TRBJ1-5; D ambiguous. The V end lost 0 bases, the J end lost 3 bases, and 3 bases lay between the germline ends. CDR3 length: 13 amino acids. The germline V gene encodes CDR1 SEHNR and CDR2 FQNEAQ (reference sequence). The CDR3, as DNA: TGTGCCAGCAGCTTAGCCGTCAATCAGCCCCAGCATTTT. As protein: CASSLAVNQPQHF.

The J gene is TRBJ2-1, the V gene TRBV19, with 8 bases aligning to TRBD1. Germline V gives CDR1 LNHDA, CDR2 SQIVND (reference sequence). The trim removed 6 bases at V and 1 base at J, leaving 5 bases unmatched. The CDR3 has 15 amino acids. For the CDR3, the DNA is TGTGCCAGTAGAACCGGACAGGGTTCCTACAATGAGCAGTTCTTC. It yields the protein CASRTGQGSYNEQFF.

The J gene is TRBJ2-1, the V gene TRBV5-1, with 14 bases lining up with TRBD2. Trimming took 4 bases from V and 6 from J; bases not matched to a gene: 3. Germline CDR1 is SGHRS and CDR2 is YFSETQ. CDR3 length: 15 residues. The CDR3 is CASSTGLAGANEQFF. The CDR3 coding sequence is TGCGCCAGCAGCACGGGACTAGCGGGAGCCAATGAGCAGTTCTTC.

CDR3 protein: CASRDDRGPDTQYF. DNA for the CDR3: TGTGCCAGCAGAGACGACAGGGGGCCCGATACGCAGTATTTT. This chain connects TRBV7-2 to TRBJ2-3; 10 bases align to TRBD1. V dropped 6 bases and J dropped 6; count of bases not matched to a gene: 6. This CDR3 comprises 14 residues. CDR1 SGHTA and CDR2 FQGNSA come from the germline V gene. Full variable domain (missing parts from reference TRBV7-2 and TRBJ2-3): GAGVSQSPSNKVTEKGKDVELRCDPISGHTALYWYRQSLGQGLEFLIYFQGNSAPDKSGLPSDRFSAERTGGSVSTLTIQRTQQEDSAVYLCASRDDRGPDTQYFGPGTRLTVL.

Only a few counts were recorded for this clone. The CDR3 DNA sequence: TGTGCCAGCAGTTCCCTTAACTATGGCTACACCTTC. Translation: CASSSLNYGYTF. The chain couples TRBV7-9 to TRBJ1-2; D gene ambiguous. Trimming pared 6 bases from V and 1 base from J, leaving 6 bases between. Germline loops: CDR1 SEHNR, CDR2 FQNEAQ (reference sequence). CDR3 length equals 12 residues. Using reference TRBV7-9 and TRBJ1-2 for the parts outside the CDR3, the full variable domain is DTGVSQNPRHKITKRGQNVTFRCDPISEHNRLYWYRQTLGQGPEFLTYFQNEAQLEKSRLLSDRFSAERPKGSFSTLEIQRTEQGDSAMYLCASSSLNYGYTFGSGTRLTVV.

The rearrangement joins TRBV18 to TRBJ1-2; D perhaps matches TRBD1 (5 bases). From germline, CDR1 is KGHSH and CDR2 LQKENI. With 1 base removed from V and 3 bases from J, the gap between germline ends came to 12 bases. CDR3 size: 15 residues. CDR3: CASSPQGHGDYGYTF. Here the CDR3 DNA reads TGTGCCAGCTCACCACAGGGGCACGGAGACTATGGCTACACCTTC. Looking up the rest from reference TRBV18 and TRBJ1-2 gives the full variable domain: NAGVMQNPRHLVRRRGQEARLRCSPMKGHSHVYWYRQLPEEGLKFMVYLQKENIIDESGMPKERFSAEFPKEGPSILRIQQVVRGDSAAYFCASSPQGHGDYGYTFGSGTRLTVV.

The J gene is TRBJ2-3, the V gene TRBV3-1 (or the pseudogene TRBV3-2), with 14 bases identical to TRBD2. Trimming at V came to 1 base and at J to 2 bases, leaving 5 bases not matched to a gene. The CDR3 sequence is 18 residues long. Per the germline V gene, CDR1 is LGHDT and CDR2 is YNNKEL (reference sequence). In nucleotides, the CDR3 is TGTGCCAGCAGCCAAGTAAGACTAGCGGGAGGGACCACAGATACGCAGTATTTT. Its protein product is CASSQVRLAGGTTDTQYF.

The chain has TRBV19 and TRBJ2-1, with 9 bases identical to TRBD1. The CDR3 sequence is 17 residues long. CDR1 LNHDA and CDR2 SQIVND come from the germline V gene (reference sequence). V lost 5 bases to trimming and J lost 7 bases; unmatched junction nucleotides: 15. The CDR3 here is CASSPLPGTGPLNEQFF. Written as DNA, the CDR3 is TGTGCCAGTAGTCCTCTCCCCGGGACAGGGCCTTTGAATGAGCAGTTCTTC. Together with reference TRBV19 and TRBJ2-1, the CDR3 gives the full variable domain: DGGITQSPKYLFRKEGQNVTLSCEQNLNHDAMYWYRQDPGQGLRLIYYSQIVNDFQKGDIAEGYSVSREKKESFPLTVTSAQKNPTAFYLCASSPLPGTGPLNEQFFGPGTRLTVL.